Listed below are T cell receptor beta chains from one sample, sequenced in a study of CD4 T cells in relation to SARS-CoV-2 and coronaviruses. These receptors lack a known antigen. Some clones are missing from TCRdb's copy, which holds only in-frame ones; the method was immunoSEQ multiplex PCR. This table has about 23,000 clones, 76% appearing once. Sequenced input: CD4+ T cells from PBMCs, cultured in vitro. Receptors were obtained from a human donor in good health. Each CDR3 is given with its conserved first and last residue. D genes are given only for firm matches. Clone size is given for some rows only: seen once, a few or many times, or a class if the clone is expanded.

DNA: TGTGCCAGCAGCCGTGGGACTAGCGGGAGCCACAATGAGCAGTTCTTC
CDR3: CASSRGTSGSHNEQFF
J: TRBJ2-1
V: TRBV11-3
D: TRBD2
size: -

DNA: TGTGCCAGCAGCTGGGGCCGACTAGCGGGAGACGAAGATACGCAGTATTTT
CDR3: CASSWGRLAGDEDTQYF
J: TRBJ2-3
V: TRBV7-9
D: TRBD2
size: -

DNA: TGTGCCAGCAGTTACGTCATGTCGGGACAGCCCCAGCATTTT
CDR3: CASSYVMSGQPQHF
J: TRBJ1-5
V: TRBV6-6
D: -
size: -

DNA: TGTGCCAGCAGCTTGGACAGCAATCAGCCCCAGCATTTT
CDR3: CASSLDSNQPQHF
J: TRBJ1-5
V: TRBV5-4
D: -
size: few

DNA: TGTGCCAGCACCACGGGGGTCATCACTGAAGCTTTCTTT
CDR3: CASTTGVITEAFF
J: TRBJ1-1
V: TRBV6-5
D: -
size: -

DNA: TGTGCCAGCAGTTCCGGGACATTTTCAGGACTCTATGGCTACACCTTC
CDR3: CASSSGTFSGLYGYTF
J: TRBJ1-2
V: TRBV28
D: -
size: -

DNA: TGTGCCAGCAGCCAAAGGGACATCACAGATACGCAGTATTTT
CDR3: CASSQRDITDTQYF
J: TRBJ2-3
V: TRBV14
D: -
size: few

DNA: TGCACCAGCAGCCAACCGGGACTAGCGGATCCTATGGCCCCGTTCGAGCAGTTCTTC
CDR3: CTSSQPGLADPMAPFEQFF
J: TRBJ2-1
V: TRBV1
D: -
size: -

DNA: TGTGCCAGCAGCTTTGCCCGGACAGGGGGTAATTCACCCCTCCACTTT
CDR3: CASSFARTGGNSPLHF
J: TRBJ1-6
V: TRBV13
D: TRBD1
size: -

DNA: TGCGCCAGCAGCTTGGCCCGGGACAGGGTCACAGATACGCAGTATTTT
CDR3: CASSLARDRVTDTQYF
J: TRBJ2-3
V: TRBV5-1
D: TRBD1
size: -

DNA: TGCAGCGTGTGGGACAGGGGAATGGACACTGAAGCTTTCTTT
CDR3: CSVWDRGMDTEAFF
J: TRBJ1-1
V: TRBV29-1
D: TRBD1
size: -

DNA: TGTGCCAGCAGCCCGACAGGGCCTTATAATTCACCCCTCCACTTT
CDR3: CASSPTGPYNSPLHF
J: TRBJ1-6
V: TRBV3-1/TRBV3-2
D: TRBD1
size: once

DNA: TGTGCCAGCATAGCCGGGGGGAGGACGAAAAACATTCAGTACTTC
CDR3: CASIAGGRTKNIQYF
J: TRBJ2-4
V: TRBV21-1
D: -
size: -

DNA: TGTGCCAGCAGTTTCAGGGCCTTTGGAAACACCATATATTTT
CDR3: CASSFRAFGNTIYF
J: TRBJ1-3
V: TRBV28
D: -
size: -

DNA: TGTGCCAGCATCGGAGTAGGGCGAGCTTTCTTT
CDR3: CASIGVGRAFF
J: TRBJ1-1
V: TRBV27
D: -
size: once

DNA: TGTGCCAGCAGCCGGATCCAAGAGACCCAGTACTTC
CDR3: CASSRIQETQYF
J: TRBJ2-5
V: TRBV3-1/TRBV3-2
D: -
size: -

DNA: TGTGCCAGCAGCTTGGGGCGGGGTAGCTCCTACGAGCAGTACTTC
CDR3: CASSLGRGSSYEQYF
J: TRBJ2-7
V: TRBV7-3
D: -
size: -

DNA: TGCAGTGCTAGTCGGCAGGGAGATGAAAAACTGTTTTTT
CDR3: CSASRQGDEKLFF
J: TRBJ1-4
V: TRBV20-1
D: -
size: -

DNA: TGTGCCAGCTCACCACCTGCCGCTACCTACGAGCAGTACTTC
CDR3: CASSPPAATYEQYF
J: TRBJ2-7
V: TRBV18
D: -
size: -

DNA: TGTGCCAGCTCGCCGGCAGCGGGAGCCACTGAAGCTTTCTTT
CDR3: CASSPAAGATEAFF
J: TRBJ1-1
V: TRBV18
D: -
size: few

DNA: TGCGCCAGCAGCTTGGACAGGGCGTGGGCTGAAGCTTTCTTT
CDR3: CASSLDRAWAEAFF
J: TRBJ1-1
V: TRBV5-1
D: -
size: -

DNA: TGTGCCACCAGTTTGGCGGGAGGGTTATACAATGAGCAGTTCTTC
CDR3: CATSLAGGLYNEQFF
J: TRBJ2-1
V: TRBV24-1
D: TRBD2
size: -

DNA: TGTGCCAGCAGCTTAATGGGAGAGGGTGAGCAGTTCTTC
CDR3: CASSLMGEGEQFF
J: TRBJ2-1
V: TRBV7-2
D: -
size: -

DNA: TGCAGTGCTAGTCCGGGGTCGAACACTGAAGCTTTCTTT
CDR3: CSASPGSNTEAFF
J: TRBJ1-1
V: TRBV20-1
D: -
size: -

DNA: TGTGCCAGCTCACCACCGGGACACACAGATACGCAGTATTTT
CDR3: CASSPPGHTDTQYF
J: TRBJ2-3
V: TRBV18
D: -
size: once

DNA: TGTGCCAGCGGGACAGACCGTGAAGCTTTCTTT
CDR3: CASGTDREAFF
J: TRBJ1-1
V: TRBV2
D: TRBD1
size: few

DNA: TGTGCTAGTGCCATGACAGGCTCTGGAAACACCATATATTTT
CDR3: CASAMTGSGNTIYF
J: TRBJ1-3
V: TRBV12-5
D: -
size: -

DNA: TGTGCCAGCATCCCATCCTATAATTCACCCCTCCACTTT
CDR3: CASIPSYNSPLHF
J: TRBJ1-6
V: TRBV28
D: -
size: -

DNA: TGTGCCAGCAGCGTCACTTGGAACACCGGGGAGCTGTTTTTT
CDR3: CASSVTWNTGELFF
J: TRBJ2-2
V: TRBV9
D: -
size: once

DNA: TGTGCCAGCCGACAGGGAAGAGAAAAACTGTTTTTT
CDR3: CASRQGREKLFF
J: TRBJ1-4
V: TRBV19
D: TRBD1
size: -

DNA: TGTGCCAGCAGCCGGACAGGGTTAGATGGCTACACCTTC
CDR3: CASSRTGLDGYTF
J: TRBJ1-2
V: TRBV14
D: TRBD1
size: -

DNA: TGCGCCAGCAGCCTAAGGACAGGGGGCCAGGACGAGCAGTACTTC
CDR3: CASSLRTGGQDEQYF
J: TRBJ2-7
V: TRBV5-1
D: TRBD1
size: -

DNA: TGTGCCAGCAGTCACAGGGGGTGGGGCACTGAAGCTTTCTTT
CDR3: CASSHRGWGTEAFF
J: TRBJ1-1
V: TRBV6-5
D: TRBD1
size: -

DNA: TGTGCCTGGAGTGTATGGGACCCAGGACAGCTTAATGAAAAACTGTTTTTT
CDR3: CAWSVWDPGQLNEKLFF
J: TRBJ1-4
V: TRBV30
D: -
size: few

DNA: TGTGCCAGCAGCCCGGGAGGGGGACTGAACACTGAAGCTTTCTTT
CDR3: CASSPGGGLNTEAFF
J: TRBJ1-1
V: TRBV11-3
D: -
size: -

DNA: TGTGCCAGTAGCTTTACAGACAGGGGGGCCGACGAGCAGTACTTC
CDR3: CASSFTDRGADEQYF
J: TRBJ2-7
V: TRBV19
D: TRBD1
size: -

DNA: TGTGCCAGCAGTTACCCGACTGCTAGCGGGAGGGTTAGGGATACGCAGTATTTT
CDR3: CASSYPTASGRVRDTQYF
J: TRBJ2-3
V: TRBV6-2/TRBV6-3
D: TRBD2
size: few

DNA: TGCGCCAGCAGCCAAGAAGCCCGGGACTCGGGAGCTTTCTTT
CDR3: CASSQEARDSGAFF
J: TRBJ1-1
V: TRBV4-1
D: -
size: few

DNA: TGTGCCAGCAGTCCTGGGACAGGGGACACCGGGGAGCTGTTTTTT
CDR3: CASSPGTGDTGELFF
J: TRBJ2-2
V: TRBV6-5
D: TRBD1
size: -

DNA: TGTGCCAGCAGTTACTCCTTGGCCGGAGGTGAAGCTTTCTTT
CDR3: CASSYSLAGGEAFF
J: TRBJ1-1
V: TRBV6-6
D: -
size: -

DNA: TGTGCCTGGAGTACCCCGGGACTAGCTTCCTACGAGCAGTACTTC
CDR3: CAWSTPGLASYEQYF
J: TRBJ2-7
V: TRBV30
D: TRBD2
size: -

DNA: TGTGCCAGCAGTAAGGGACAGGGAAGAAGCCACGAGCAGTACTTC
CDR3: CASSKGQGRSHEQYF
J: TRBJ2-7
V: TRBV28
D: TRBD1
size: -

DNA: TGTGCCTGGAGTGTAGCCACCGTGTACGAGCAGTACTTC
CDR3: CAWSVATVYEQYF
J: TRBJ2-7
V: TRBV30
D: -
size: -

DNA: TGCAGCATTGCCCCTGAGGGAAAACTGTTTTTT
CDR3: CSIAPEGKLFF
J: TRBJ1-4
V: TRBV29-1
D: -
size: -

DNA: TGTGCCAGCTCACCGATACTAGCCACGGCCCAAGAGACCCAGTACTTC
CDR3: CASSPILATAQETQYF
J: TRBJ2-5
V: TRBV18
D: -
size: -

DNA: TGTGCCAGCAGTTACTACCTTAAGGAGGAGCATGGCTACACCTTC
CDR3: CASSYYLKEEHGYTF
J: TRBJ1-2
V: TRBV6-6
D: -
size: -

DNA: TGTGCCAGCAGCTTAGTTCAGGGACGTGCTTTCTTT
CDR3: CASSLVQGRAFF
J: TRBJ1-1
V: TRBV7-2
D: -
size: -

DNA: TGTGCCAGCAGTCCTATAAGCCCACAGGGGAGTGGGGCCGGGGAGCTGTTTTTT
CDR3: CASSPISPQGSGAGELFF
J: TRBJ2-2
V: TRBV27
D: TRBD1
size: -

DNA: TGTGCCAGCAGCGAAGGACAGGGGAACACTGAAGCTTTCTTT
CDR3: CASSEGQGNTEAFF
J: TRBJ1-1
V: TRBV2
D: TRBD1
size: few

DNA: TGTGCCAGCAGCTTAGGCGGGAGGACAGGAACGCAAGAGACCCAGTACTTC
CDR3: CASSLGGRTGTQETQYF
J: TRBJ2-5
V: TRBV11-3
D: -
size: -

DNA: TGTGCCTGGGGGACAGGGGGCAATCAGCCCCAGCATTTT
CDR3: CAWGTGGNQPQHF
J: TRBJ1-5
V: TRBV30
D: TRBD1
size: -

DNA: TGTGCCAGTAGTACCCCCCCAAATGAGCAGTTCTTC
CDR3: CASSTPPNEQFF
J: TRBJ2-1
V: TRBV19
D: -
size: -

DNA: TGTGCCAGCAGTTTATACGGGAGCCCCGCCTGGGAGCAGTACTTC
CDR3: CASSLYGSPAWEQYF
J: TRBJ2-7
V: TRBV27
D: -
size: -

DNA: TGTGCCAGCAGCGTAGAGGGTAGCGGGGCACAAGAGACCCAGTACTTC
CDR3: CASSVEGSGAQETQYF
J: TRBJ2-5
V: TRBV9
D: TRBD2
size: -

DNA: TGTGCCAGCGCGACAGGACCTAACTATGGCTACACCTTC
CDR3: CASATGPNYGYTF
J: TRBJ1-2
V: TRBV28
D: -
size: -

DNA: TGTGCCAGCAGTGAAATATGGGGTACATACCAAGAGACCCAGTACTTC
CDR3: CASSEIWGTYQETQYF
J: TRBJ2-5
V: TRBV25-1
D: -
size: -

DNA: TGTGCCAGCAGCCTAAGACAGGGGGAGTTTGCTGGCACTGAAGCTTTCTTT
CDR3: CASSLRQGEFAGTEAFF
J: TRBJ1-1
V: TRBV5-4
D: TRBD1
size: few

DNA: TGTGCCAGCAGCCGTCTGGCGGGAGACTACAATGAGCAGTTCTTC
CDR3: CASSRLAGDYNEQFF
J: TRBJ2-1
V: TRBV6-4
D: TRBD2
size: -

DNA: TGTGCCAGTAGTAATTGGGCTGCCTATGGCTACACCTTC
CDR3: CASSNWAAYGYTF
J: TRBJ1-2
V: TRBV19
D: -
size: -

DNA: TGTGCAAGTCGCCCACCGAGACAGGGAGAGAACACCGGGGAGCTGTTTTTT
CDR3: CASRPPRQGENTGELFF
J: TRBJ2-2
V: TRBV12-2
D: -
size: few